This T cell receptor beta chain was profiled in a study of blood T cell repertoires in COVID-19. Turning to the study itself: T cells, B-cell-depleted T cells, or PBMCs provided the cDNA or gDNA that served as material.

Per the original data handling: Estimates of nucleated cell counts were drawn from the amplification of reference gene primers. TCRdb keeps only in-frame clones here, not all; method: immunoSEQ multiplex PCR. V, J and clone size are taken as reported in that table, and D and trimming were inferred from the DNA itself. There are roughly 240,000 clones in the sample; around 84% occur only once, and over 2% lies in the top ten. CDR3 length equals 15 residues. CDR1 is SGHDT and CDR2 is YYEEEE in the germline V gene. V was pared by 4 bases and J by 11 bases, with 13 bases of the junction left unmatched. Sequencing input: peripheral blood. The chain has TRBV5-6 and TRBJ1-3; 9 bases map to TRBD1. This TCR came from a man in his forties or fifties who had recovered from COVID-19. DNA of the CDR3: TGTGCCAGCAGCCGAGCCGGGACAGGGCCAAGTCCCATATATTTT. This codes for CASSRAGTGPSPIYF. The entire variable domain, with the rest obtained from reference TRBV5-6 and TRBJ1-3, is as follows: DAGVTQSPTHLIKTRGQQVTLRCSPKSGHDTVSWYQQALGQGPQFIFQYYEEEERQRGNFPDRFSGHQFPNYSSELNVNALLLGDSALYLCASSRAGTGPSPIYFGEGSWLTVV.